This T cell receptor (beta chain) was recorded in a study of blood T cell repertoires in COVID-19. The table came from immunoSEQ multiplex PCR; TCRdb's copy has only in-frame clones and leaves some out. The sample consists of about 260,000 clones, roughly 82% of them appearing once. V trimming: 2 bases; J trimming: 3 bases; junction bases outside the gene matches: 5. Germline V CDR1 and CDR2: LGHNA, YSLEER. The CDR3 consists of 16 residues. Input material: PBMCs or T cells enriched from blood (not recorded which). This clonotype was sampled from a woman in her fifties or sixties who had recovered from COVID-19. The rearrangement links TRBV4-3 to TRBJ1-4; TRBD1 matches at 8 bases. CDR3 amino acids: CASSQSGGSPNEKLFF. The CDR3 bases are TGCGCCAGCAGCCAATCAGGGGGCTCTCCTAATGAAAAACTGTTTTTT.